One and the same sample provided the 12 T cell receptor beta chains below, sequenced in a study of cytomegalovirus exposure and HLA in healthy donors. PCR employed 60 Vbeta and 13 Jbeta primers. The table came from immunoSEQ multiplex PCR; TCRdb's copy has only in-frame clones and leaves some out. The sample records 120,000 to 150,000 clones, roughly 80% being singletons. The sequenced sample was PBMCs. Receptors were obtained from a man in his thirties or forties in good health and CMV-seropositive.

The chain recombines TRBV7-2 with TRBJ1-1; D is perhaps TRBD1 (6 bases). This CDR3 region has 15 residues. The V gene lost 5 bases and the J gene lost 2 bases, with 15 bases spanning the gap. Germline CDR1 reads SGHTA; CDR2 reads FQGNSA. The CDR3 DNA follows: TGTGCCAGCAGCCTCCTAGGGACAACTAACACTGAAGCTTTCTTT. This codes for CASSLLGTTNTEAFF. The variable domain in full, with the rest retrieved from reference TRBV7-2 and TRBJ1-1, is GAGVSQSPSNKVTEKGKDVELRCDPISGHTALYWYRQSLGQGLEFLIYFQGNSAPDKSGLPSDRFSAERTGGSVSTLTIQRTQQEDSAVYLCASSLLGTTNTEAFFGQGTRLTVV.

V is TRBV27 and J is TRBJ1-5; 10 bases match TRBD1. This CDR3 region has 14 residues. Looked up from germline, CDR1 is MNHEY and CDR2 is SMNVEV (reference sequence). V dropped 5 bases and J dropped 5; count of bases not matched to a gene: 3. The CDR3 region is CASSIGTGDQPQHF. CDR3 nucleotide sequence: TGTGCCAGCAGTATCGGGACAGGGGATCAGCCCCAGCATTTT.

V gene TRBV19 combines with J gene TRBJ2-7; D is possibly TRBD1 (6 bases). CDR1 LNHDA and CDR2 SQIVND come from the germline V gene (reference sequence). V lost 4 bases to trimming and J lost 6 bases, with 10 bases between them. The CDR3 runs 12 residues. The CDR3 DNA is TGTGCCAGTAGTACACAGGGAGCCGAGCAGTACTTC. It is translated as CASSTQGAEQYF.

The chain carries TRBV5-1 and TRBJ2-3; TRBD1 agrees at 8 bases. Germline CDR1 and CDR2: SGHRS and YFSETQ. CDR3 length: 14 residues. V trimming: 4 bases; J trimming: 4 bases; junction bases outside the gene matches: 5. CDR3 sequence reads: CASSPGQAADTQYF. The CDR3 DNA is TGCGCCAGCAGCCCGGGACAGGCGGCAGATACGCAGTATTTT.

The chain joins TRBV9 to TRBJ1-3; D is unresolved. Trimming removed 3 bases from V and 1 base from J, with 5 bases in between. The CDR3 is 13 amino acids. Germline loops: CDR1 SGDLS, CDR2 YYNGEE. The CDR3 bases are TGTGCCAGCAGCGGAGAGTCTGGAAACACCATATATTTT. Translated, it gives CASSGESGNTIYF.

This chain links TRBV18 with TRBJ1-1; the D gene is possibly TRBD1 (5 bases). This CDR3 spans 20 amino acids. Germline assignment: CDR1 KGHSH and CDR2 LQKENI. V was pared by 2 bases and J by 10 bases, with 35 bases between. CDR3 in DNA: TGTGCCAGCTCACCAACGACCATTTCGGGGCGCGGGATAAGTATCCGACGAGCTTTCTTT. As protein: CASSPTTISGRGISIRRAFF.

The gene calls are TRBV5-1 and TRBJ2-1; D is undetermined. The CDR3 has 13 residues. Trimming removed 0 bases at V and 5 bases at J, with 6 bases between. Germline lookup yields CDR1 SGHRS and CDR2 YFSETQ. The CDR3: CASSLERDNEQFF. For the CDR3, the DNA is TGCGCCAGCAGCTTGGAACGAGACAATGAGCAGTTCTTC.

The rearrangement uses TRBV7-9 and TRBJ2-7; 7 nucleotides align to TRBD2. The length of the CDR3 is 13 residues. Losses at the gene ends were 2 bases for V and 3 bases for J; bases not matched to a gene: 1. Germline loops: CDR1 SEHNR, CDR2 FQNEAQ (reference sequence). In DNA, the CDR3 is TGTGCCAGCAGCTTATGGGGGGGCTACGAGCAGTACTTC. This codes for CASSLWGGYEQYF. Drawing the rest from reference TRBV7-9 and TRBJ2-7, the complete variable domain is DTGVSQNPRHKITKRGQNVTFRCDPISEHNRLYWYRQTLGQGPEFLTYFQNEAQLEKSRLLSDRFSAERPKGSFSTLEIQRTEQGDSAMYLCASSLWGGYEQYFGPGTRLTVT.

The CDR3 sequence is CASSIQGWMKGYTF. The CDR3 DNA follows: TGTGCCAGTAGTATTCAGGGTTGGATGAAGGGCTACACCTTC. This chain uses TRBV19 with TRBJ1-2; maybe TRBD1 (5 bases). The ends were cut back, 3 bases at V and 8 bases at J, with 16 bases in the middle. From germline, CDR1 is LNHDA and CDR2 SQIVND (reference sequence). The CDR3 has 14 residues.

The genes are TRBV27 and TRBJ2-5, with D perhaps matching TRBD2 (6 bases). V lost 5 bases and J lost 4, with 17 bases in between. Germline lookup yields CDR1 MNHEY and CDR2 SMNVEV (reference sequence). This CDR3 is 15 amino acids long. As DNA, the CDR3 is TGTGCCAGCAGTCCGAGCTGGCAGGGAGGAGAGACCCAGTACTTC. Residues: CASSPSWQGGETQYF.

CDR3: CASSFRGSYEQYF. The CDR3 DNA is TGTGCCAGCAGCTTCAGAGGATCCTACGAGCAGTACTTC. This chain uses TRBV5-4 with TRBJ2-7, with unresolved D. V shed 2 bases and J shed 1 base, with 7 bases lying between them. The CDR3 has 13 amino acids. In germline, CDR1 is SGHNT, CDR2 YYREEE (reference sequence).

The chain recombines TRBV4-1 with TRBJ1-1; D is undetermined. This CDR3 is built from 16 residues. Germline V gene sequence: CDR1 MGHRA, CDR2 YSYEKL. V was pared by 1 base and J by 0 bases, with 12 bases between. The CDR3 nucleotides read TGCGCCAGCAGCCAAGGGTGGGTAGCCATGAACACTGAAGCTTTCTTT. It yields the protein CASSQGWVAMNTEAFF.